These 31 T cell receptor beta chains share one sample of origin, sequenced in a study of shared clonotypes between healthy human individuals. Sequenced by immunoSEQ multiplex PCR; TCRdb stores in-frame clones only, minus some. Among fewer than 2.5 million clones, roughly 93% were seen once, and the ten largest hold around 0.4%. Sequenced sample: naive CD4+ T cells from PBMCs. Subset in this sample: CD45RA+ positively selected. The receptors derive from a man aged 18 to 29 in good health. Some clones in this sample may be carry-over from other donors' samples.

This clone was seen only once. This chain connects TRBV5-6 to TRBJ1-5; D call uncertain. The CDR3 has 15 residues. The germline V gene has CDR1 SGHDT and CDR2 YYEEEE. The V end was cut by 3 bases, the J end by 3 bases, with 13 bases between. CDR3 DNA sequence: TGTGCCAGCAGCTCATGGACGGGTTTCAATCAGCCCCAGCATTTT. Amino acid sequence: CASSSWTGFNQPQHF.

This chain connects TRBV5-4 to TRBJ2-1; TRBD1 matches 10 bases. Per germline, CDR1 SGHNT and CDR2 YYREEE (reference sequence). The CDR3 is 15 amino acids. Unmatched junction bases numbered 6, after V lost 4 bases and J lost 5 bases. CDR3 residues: CASSDAGTGDNEQFF. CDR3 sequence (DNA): TGTGCCAGCAGCGACGCCGGGACAGGGGACAATGAGCAGTTCTTC.

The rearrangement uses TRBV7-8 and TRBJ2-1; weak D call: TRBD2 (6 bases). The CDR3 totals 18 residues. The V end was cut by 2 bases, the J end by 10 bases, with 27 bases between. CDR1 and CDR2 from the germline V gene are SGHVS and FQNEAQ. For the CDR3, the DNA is TGTGCCAGCAGCTTAAACCGGGCCGGGCTAGCGAAGGAACAAGAGCAGTTCTTC. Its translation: CASSLNRAGLAKEQEQFF.

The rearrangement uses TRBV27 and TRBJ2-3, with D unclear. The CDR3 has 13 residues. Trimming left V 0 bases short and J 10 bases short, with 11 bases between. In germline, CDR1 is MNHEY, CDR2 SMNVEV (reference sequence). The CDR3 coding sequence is TGTGCCAGCAGTTTATCATCCGGCATTGCGCAGTATTTT. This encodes CASSLSSGIAQYF.

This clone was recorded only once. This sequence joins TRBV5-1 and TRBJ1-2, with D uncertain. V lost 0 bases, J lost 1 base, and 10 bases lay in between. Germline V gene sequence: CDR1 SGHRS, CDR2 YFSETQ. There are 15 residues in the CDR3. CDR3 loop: CASSLAVGVNYGYTF. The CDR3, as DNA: TGCGCCAGCAGCTTGGCAGTCGGCGTTAACTATGGCTACACCTTC.

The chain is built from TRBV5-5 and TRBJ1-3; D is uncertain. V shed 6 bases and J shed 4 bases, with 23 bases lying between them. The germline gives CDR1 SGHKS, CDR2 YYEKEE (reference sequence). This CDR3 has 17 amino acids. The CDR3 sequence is CASTPRWPPTSGNTIYF. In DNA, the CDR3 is TGTGCCAGCACCCCAAGGTGGCCGCCTACTAGCGGAAACACCATATATTTT.

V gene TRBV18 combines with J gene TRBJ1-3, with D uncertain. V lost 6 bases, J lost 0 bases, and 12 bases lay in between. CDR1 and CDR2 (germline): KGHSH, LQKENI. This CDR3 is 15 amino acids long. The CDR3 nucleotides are TGTGCCAGCTCTCCTATCCCGGACTCTGGAAACACCATATATTTT. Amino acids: CASSPIPDSGNTIYF.

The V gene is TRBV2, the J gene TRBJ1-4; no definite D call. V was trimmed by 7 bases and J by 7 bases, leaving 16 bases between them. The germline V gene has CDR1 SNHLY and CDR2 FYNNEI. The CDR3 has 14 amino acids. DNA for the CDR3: TGTGCCAGCAAGGAGAGGACGGCCGGTGAAAAACTGTTTTTT. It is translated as CASKERTAGEKLFF.

Here the CDR3 DNA reads TGTGCCAGCTCACAAACAGGGGGGTCGAGCTATGGCTACACCTTC. This codes for CASSQTGGSSYGYTF. The chain recombines TRBV18 with TRBJ1-2; 8 bases match TRBD1. Unmatched junction bases numbered 8, after V lost 4 bases and J lost 4 bases. Per germline, CDR1 KGHSH and CDR2 LQKENI. The CDR3 spans 15 residues.

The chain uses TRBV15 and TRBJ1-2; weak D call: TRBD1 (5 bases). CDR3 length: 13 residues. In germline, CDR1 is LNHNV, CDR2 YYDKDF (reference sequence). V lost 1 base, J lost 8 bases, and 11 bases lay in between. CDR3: CATSRGGDHGYTF. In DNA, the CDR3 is TGTGCCACCAGCAGAGGGGGGGACCACGGCTACACCTTC.

CDR3 sequence: CATYDRDRKNTEAFF. The DNA for the CDR3 is TGTGCCACCTATGACCGGGACAGGAAGAACACTGAAGCTTTCTTT. The chain uses TRBV10-3 and TRBJ1-1, with TRBD1 matching over 8 bases. The V and J ends lost 10 bases and 1 base, in that order; junction bases with no gene match: 11. The CDR3 extends over 15 amino acids. Germline V gene lookup returns CDR1 ENHRY and CDR2 SYGVKD.

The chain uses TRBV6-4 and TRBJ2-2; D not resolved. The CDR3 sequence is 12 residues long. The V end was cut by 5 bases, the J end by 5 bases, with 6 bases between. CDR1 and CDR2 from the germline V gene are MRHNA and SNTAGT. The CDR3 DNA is TGTGCCAGCAGTCCGAGGACCGGGGAGCTGTTTTTT. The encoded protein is CASSPRTGELFF.

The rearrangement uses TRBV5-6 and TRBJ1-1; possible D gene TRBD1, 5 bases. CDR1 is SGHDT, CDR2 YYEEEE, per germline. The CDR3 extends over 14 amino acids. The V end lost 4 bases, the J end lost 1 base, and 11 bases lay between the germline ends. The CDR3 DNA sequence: TGTGCCAGCAGCCTTGACAGTAGGAACACTGAAGCTTTCTTT. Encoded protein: CASSLDSRNTEAFF.

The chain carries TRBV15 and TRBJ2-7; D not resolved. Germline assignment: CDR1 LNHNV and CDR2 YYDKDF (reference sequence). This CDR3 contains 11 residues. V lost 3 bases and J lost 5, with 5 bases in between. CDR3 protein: CATSRRHEQYF. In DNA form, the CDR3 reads TGTGCCACCAGCAGGAGGCACGAGCAGTACTTC.

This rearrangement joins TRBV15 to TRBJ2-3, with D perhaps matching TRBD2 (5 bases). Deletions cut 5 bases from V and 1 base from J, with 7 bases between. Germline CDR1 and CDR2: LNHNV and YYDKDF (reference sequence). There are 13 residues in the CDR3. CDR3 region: CATSLGGTDTQYF. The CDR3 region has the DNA TGTGCCACCAGCCTCGGGGGCACAGATACGCAGTATTTT.

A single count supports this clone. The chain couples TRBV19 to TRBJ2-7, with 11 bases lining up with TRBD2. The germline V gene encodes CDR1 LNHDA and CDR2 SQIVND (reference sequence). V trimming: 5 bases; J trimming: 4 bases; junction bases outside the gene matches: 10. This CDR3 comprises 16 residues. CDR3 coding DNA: TGTGCCAGTAGTGGATACCAGACTAGCGGGACGTACGAGCAGTACTTC. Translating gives CASSGYQTSGTYEQYF.

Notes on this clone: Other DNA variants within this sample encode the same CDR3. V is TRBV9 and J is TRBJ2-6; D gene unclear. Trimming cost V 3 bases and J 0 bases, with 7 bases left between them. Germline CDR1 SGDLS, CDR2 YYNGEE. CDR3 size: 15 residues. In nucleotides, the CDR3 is TGTGCCAGCAGCGCCCGTTCCTCTGGGGCCAACGTCCTGACTTTC. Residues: CASSARSSGANVLTF.

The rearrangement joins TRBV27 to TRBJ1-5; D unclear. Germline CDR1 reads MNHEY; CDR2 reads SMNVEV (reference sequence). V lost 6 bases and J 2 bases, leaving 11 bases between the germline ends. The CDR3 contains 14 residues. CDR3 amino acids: CASSPNWGNQPQHF. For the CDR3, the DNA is TGTGCCAGCAGCCCGAATTGGGGCAATCAGCCCCAGCATTTT.

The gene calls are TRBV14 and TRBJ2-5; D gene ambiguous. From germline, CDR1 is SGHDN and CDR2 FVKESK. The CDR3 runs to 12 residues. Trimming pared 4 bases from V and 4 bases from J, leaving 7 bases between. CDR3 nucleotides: TGTGCCAGCAGCCGATGGGGAGAGACCCAGTACTTC. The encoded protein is CASSRWGETQYF. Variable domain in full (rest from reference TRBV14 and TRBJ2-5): EAGVTQFPSHSVIEKGQTVTLRCDPISGHDNLYWYRRVMGKEIKFLLHFVKESKQDESGMPNNRFLAERTGGTYSTLKVQPAELEDSGVYFCASSRWGETQYFGPGTRLLVL.

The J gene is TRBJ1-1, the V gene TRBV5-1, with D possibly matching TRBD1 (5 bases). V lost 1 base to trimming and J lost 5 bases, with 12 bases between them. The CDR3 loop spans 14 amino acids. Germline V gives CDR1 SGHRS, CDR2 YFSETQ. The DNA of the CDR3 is TGCGCCAGCAGCTTGCTCTCAGGGCCGACTGAAGCTTTCTTT. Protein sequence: CASSLLSGPTEAFF.

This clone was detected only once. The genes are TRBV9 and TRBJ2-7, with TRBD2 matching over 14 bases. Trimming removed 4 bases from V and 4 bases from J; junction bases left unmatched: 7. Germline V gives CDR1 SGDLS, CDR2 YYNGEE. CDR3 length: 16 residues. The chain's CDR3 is CASSRSGTSGRYEQYF. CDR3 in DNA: TGTGCCAGCAGCCGCTCTGGGACTAGCGGGAGATACGAGCAGTACTTC.

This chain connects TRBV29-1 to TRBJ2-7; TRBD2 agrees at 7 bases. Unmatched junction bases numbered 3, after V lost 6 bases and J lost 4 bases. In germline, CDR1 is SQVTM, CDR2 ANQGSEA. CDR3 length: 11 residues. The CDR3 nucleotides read TGCAGCGTCGGGACTATATACGAGCAGTACTTC. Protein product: CSVGTIYEQYF.

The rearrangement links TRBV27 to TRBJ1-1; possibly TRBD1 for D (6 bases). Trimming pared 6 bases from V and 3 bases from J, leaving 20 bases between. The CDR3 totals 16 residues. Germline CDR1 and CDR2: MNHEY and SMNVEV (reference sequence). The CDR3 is CASRPDYRASYTEAFF. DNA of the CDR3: TGTGCCAGCAGACCGGACTACAGGGCCTCCTACACTGAAGCTTTCTTT.

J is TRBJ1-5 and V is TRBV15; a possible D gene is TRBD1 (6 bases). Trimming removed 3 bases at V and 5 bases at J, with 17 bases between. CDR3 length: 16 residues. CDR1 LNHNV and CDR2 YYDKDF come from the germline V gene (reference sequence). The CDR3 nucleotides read TGTGCCACCAGCAGCCGTAGGGGGGGACCGTATCAGCCCCAGCATTTT. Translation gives CATSSRRGGPYQPQHF.

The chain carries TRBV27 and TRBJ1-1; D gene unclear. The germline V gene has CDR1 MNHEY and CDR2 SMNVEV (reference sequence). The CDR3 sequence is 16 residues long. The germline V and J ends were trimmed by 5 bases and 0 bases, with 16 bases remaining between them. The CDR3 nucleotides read TGTGCCAGCAGTCCCCGGGCCAGCGGTATGAACACTGAAGCTTTCTTT. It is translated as CASSPRASGMNTEAFF.

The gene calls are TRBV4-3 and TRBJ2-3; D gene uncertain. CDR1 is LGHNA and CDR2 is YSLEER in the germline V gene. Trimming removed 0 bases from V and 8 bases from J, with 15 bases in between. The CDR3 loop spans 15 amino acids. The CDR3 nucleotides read TGCGCCAGCAGCCAAGATGGCGGACCAAGGACTACGCAGTATTTT. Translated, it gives CASSQDGGPRTTQYF.

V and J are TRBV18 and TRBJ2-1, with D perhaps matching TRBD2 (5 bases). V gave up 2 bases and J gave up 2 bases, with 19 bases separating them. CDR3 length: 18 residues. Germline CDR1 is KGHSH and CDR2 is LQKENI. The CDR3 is CASSPALGVEAAYNEQFF. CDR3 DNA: TGTGCCAGCTCACCAGCCCTCGGGGTAGAGGCAGCCTACAATGAGCAGTTCTTC.

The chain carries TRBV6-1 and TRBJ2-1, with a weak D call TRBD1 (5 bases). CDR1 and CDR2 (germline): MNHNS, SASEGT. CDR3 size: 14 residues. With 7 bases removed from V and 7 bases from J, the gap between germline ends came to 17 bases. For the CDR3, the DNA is TGTGCCAGCATAGGGAACAGGCCAATTAATGAGCAGTTCTTC. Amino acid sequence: CASIGNRPINEQFF.

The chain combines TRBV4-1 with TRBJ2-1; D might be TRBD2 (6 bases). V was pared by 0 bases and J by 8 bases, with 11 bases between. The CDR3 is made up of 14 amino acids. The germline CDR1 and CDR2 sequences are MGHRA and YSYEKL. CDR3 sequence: CASSQDRTIYEQFF. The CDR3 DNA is TGCGCCAGCAGCCAAGATCGGACTATTTATGAGCAGTTCTTC.

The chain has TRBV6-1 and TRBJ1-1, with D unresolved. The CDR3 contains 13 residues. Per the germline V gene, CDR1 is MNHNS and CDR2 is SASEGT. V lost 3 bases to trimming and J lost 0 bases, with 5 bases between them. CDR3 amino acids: CASSDEVNTEAFF. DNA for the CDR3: TGTGCCAGCAGTGACGAGGTGAACACTGAAGCTTTCTTT.

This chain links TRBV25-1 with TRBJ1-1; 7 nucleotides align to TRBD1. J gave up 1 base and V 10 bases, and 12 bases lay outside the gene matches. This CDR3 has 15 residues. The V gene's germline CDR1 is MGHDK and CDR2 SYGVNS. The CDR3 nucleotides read TGTGCCACCCAATCTGCCCGACAGGGGAACACTGAAGCTTTCTTT. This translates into CATQSARQGNTEAFF.